Sequencing of this T cell receptor (beta chain) was carried out in a study of blood T cell repertoires in COVID-19. Study in general: Samples representing acute and convalescent COVID-19 were sourced from the United States, Italy and Spain. The analysed material was cDNA or gDNA that came from T cells, B-cell-depleted T cells, or PBMCs.

This clone came up once. Authors' methods: Reference gene primer amplification gave nucleated cell count estimates. The assay was immunoSEQ multiplex PCR, and TCRdb's table has in-frame clones only and misses some. V and J calls and clone size are given by that table; D and trimming were obtained from the DNA. The repertoire holds a few hundred thousand clones, more than 80% seen once, with 3% in the top ten. CDR1 and CDR2 from the germline V gene are LNHDA and SQIVND (reference sequence). Losses at the gene ends were 6 bases for V and 3 bases for J; bases not matched to a gene: 9. The CDR3 totals 15 residues. Enrolment of Seattle patients took place during active infection, and they were followed longitudinally.

The receptor was derived from a woman between 25 and 40 years old with COVID-19, enrolled during active disease. The chain employs TRBV19 and TRBJ2-5; 8 bases line up with TRBD2. The source material was peripheral blood. The CDR3: CASRKRGGGEETQYF. In nucleotides, the CDR3 is TGTGCCAGTAGAAAACGGGGGGGTGGTGAAGAGACCCAGTACTTC.